These 10 T cell receptor beta chains originate from one sample sequenced in a study of post-analysis software for immune sequencing data. Whole-study results and caveats: About 5 TRBV segments (TRBV5-6, TRBV5-1 and TRBV20-1 among them) occurred more frequently in patients than in controls.

Which antigens these TCRs recognize remains unknown. The TCR beta cDNA libraries carried unique molecular identifiers. Each CDR3 protein is one row after TCRdb ran MiXCR on the PCR reads. The sample has roughly 430,000 distinct CDR3 sequences, approximately 42% seen once. The sequencing sample was made of blood. The receptors derive from a girl aged 2 to 10 with multiple sclerosis.

CDR3 amino acids: CASSFPLAGSDPSTDTQYF. In DNA, the CDR3 is TGCGCCAGCAGCTTTCCTCTAGCGGGCAGCGATCCTAGCACAGATACGCAGTATTTT. The chain is built from TRBV5-1 and TRBJ2-3, with TRBD2 identical over 8 bases. This CDR3 has 19 residues. The germline gives CDR1 SGHRS, CDR2 YFSETQ. The junction had 14 bases not matched to a gene; V was cut back by 2 bases and J by 0 bases.

V is TRBV12-3 or TRBV12-4 and J is TRBJ1-6; tentatively, D is TRBD1 (5 bases). Deletions cut 6 bases from V and 1 base from J, with 10 bases between. This CDR3 has 15 amino acids. CDR3 in DNA: TGTGCCAGCAGACTGGGGGGTTCCTATAATTCACCCCTCCACTTT. Residues: CASRLGGSYNSPLHF.

This chain uses TRBV6-5 with TRBJ1-1, with TRBD1 as a possible D gene (6 bases). Germline-derived CDR1 and CDR2 are MNHEY and SVGAGI. The CDR3 runs to 15 residues. Trimming left V 6 bases short and J 4 bases short, with 18 bases between. CDR3 protein: CASSSGVGVGTEAFF. The CDR3 bases are TGTGCCAGCAGCTCAGGGGTAGGGGTCGGCACTGAAGCTTTCTTT.

V gene TRBV20-1 combines with J gene TRBJ2-5; D may correspond to TRBD1 or TRBD2 (5 bases each). V was cut by 5 bases and J by 3 bases, with 19 bases left in between. CDR1 is DFQATT and CDR2 is SNEGSKA in the germline V gene (reference sequence). The CDR3 has 15 amino acids. This CDR3 reads CSAPSQTATKETQYF. CDR3 sequence (DNA): TGCAGTGCTCCAAGCCAGACAGCGACTAAAGAGACCCAGTACTTC.

This clonotype was counted only a few times. The chain combines TRBV3-1 with TRBJ1-2, with a weak D call TRBD1 (5 bases). The V and J ends lost 0 bases and 5 bases respectively, with 10 bases between them. The CDR3 length is 14 residues. CDR1 is LGHDT and CDR2 is YNNKEL in the germline V gene (reference sequence). CDR3 nucleotides: TGTGCCAGCAGCCAAGATGTACAGGAGTATGGCTACACCTTC. The encoded protein is CASSQDVQEYGYTF. The full variable domain, its missing parts supplied by reference TRBV3-1 and TRBJ1-2, is DTAVSQTPKYLVTQMGNDKSIKCEQNLGHDTMYWYKQDSKKFLKIMFSYNNKELIINETVPNRFSPKSPDKAHLNLHINSLELGDSAVYFCASSQDVQEYGYTFGSGTRLTVV.

V and J are TRBV14 and TRBJ2-3, with no clear D. The CDR3 is 15 amino acids. The germline gives CDR1 SGHDN, CDR2 FVKESK. V dropped 0 bases and J dropped 2 bases, with 9 bases sitting between them. CDR3 nucleotides: TGTGCCAGCAGCCAAGAGTTCACAGCCACAGATACGCAGTATTTT. It translates to CASSQEFTATDTQYF.

This clonotype was picked up a small number of times. This rearrangement joins TRBV28 to TRBJ2-1; 11 bases agree with TRBD2. Trimming took 7 bases from V and 4 from J; bases not matched to a gene: 9. Looked up from germline, CDR1 is MDHEN and CDR2 is SYDVKM. This CDR3 is built from 16 residues. The CDR3 nucleotides are TGTGCCAGCACCATGTGGCCTAGCGGGGGGTACAATGAGCAGTTCTTC. It translates to CASTMWPSGGYNEQFF.

This chain connects TRBV5-1 to TRBJ2-6; D is uncertain. V was clipped by 0 bases and J by 4 bases, with 2 bases between them. Germline V gene data show CDR1 as SGHRS and CDR2 as YFSETQ. This CDR3 spans 13 amino acids. The CDR3 DNA is TGCGCCAGCAGCTTGGAGGGGGCCAACGTCCTGACTTTC. Its translation is CASSLEGANVLTF.

A word on this clonotype: A read error is likely, as this CDR3 ends without the conserved phenylalanine or tryptophan. The gene calls are TRBV6-5 and TRBJ2-1; 9 bases line up with TRBD2. Germline V gene data show CDR1 as MNHEY and CDR2 as SVGAGI. CDR3 size: 14 residues. J was trimmed by 10 bases and V by 8 bases; bases with no gene match: 12. The CDR3 loop reads CASESWREGFEQFL. The CDR3 DNA reads as TGTGCCAGCGAGTCCTGGCGGGAGGGCTTCGAGCAGTTCCTC.

This clonotype came up a few times. The rearrangement uses TRBV12-3 or TRBV12-4 and TRBJ1-4; D is perhaps TRBD1 (6 bases). The CDR3 runs to 14 residues. Trimming shortened V by 6 bases and J by 8 bases, and 16 bases separated the two germline ends. The CDR3 loop is CASSLDRWREKLFF. CDR3 in DNA: TGTGCCAGCAGCCTCGACAGGTGGAGAGAAAAACTGTTTTTT.